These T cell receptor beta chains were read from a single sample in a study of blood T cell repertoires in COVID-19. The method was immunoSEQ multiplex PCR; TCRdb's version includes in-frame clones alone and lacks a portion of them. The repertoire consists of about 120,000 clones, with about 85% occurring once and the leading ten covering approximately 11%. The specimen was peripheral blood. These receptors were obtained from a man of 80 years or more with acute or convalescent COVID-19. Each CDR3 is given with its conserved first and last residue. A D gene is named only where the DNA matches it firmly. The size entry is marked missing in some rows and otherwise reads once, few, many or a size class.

CDR3 DNA: TGTGCCAGTAGTATTGAGTTTTATAGCAATCAGCCCCAGCATTTT
CDR3 protein: CASSIEFYSNQPQHF
D gene: NA
clone size: NA
J gene: TRBJ1-5
V gene: TRBV19

CDR3 DNA: TGCGCCAGCAGCTTAGTTTCAGACTATGGCTACACCTTC
CDR3 protein: CASSLVSDYGYTF
D gene: NA
clone size: NA
J gene: TRBJ1-2
V gene: TRBV5-1

CDR3 DNA: TGTGCCACCAGTAAGCATAGCGGCTACGAGCAGTACTTC
CDR3 protein: CATSKHSGYEQYF
D gene: NA
clone size: NA
J gene: TRBJ2-7
V gene: TRBV24-1

CDR3 DNA: TGTGCCAGCAGCCCAGGGGAGGGAGGTGAAGCTTTCTTT
CDR3 protein: CASSPGEGGEAFF
D gene: NA
clone size: NA
J gene: TRBJ1-1
V gene: TRBV9

CDR3 DNA: TGTGCCAGCAGCTTGTCGTCAGGGGGCGAATACGAGCAGTACTTC
CDR3 protein: CASSLSSGGEYEQYF
D gene: TRBD1
clone size: NA
J gene: TRBJ2-7
V gene: TRBV5-4

CDR3 DNA: TGCGCCAGCAGCCTGGACTCGGGCACTGAAGCTTTCTTT
CDR3 protein: CASSLDSGTEAFF
D gene: NA
clone size: NA
J gene: TRBJ1-1
V gene: TRBV4-3

CDR3 DNA: TGTGCCAGTAGTAAGACCGGAAGGACAATCCAAGGGACTGAAGCTTTCTTT
CDR3 protein: CASSKTGRTIQGTEAFF
D gene: NA
clone size: few
J gene: TRBJ1-1
V gene: TRBV19

CDR3 DNA: TGTGCCAGCAGTGGGGGCTCAGGGGTACCCTACGAGCAGTACTTC
CDR3 protein: CASSGGSGVPYEQYF
D gene: NA
clone size: NA
J gene: TRBJ2-7
V gene: TRBV2

CDR3 DNA: TGTGCCAGCAAGCGATTACAGGGGAACTACGAGCAGTACTTC
CDR3 protein: CASKRLQGNYEQYF
D gene: TRBD1
clone size: NA
J gene: TRBJ2-7
V gene: TRBV2

CDR3 DNA: TGCAGCGTTGAAAGCCGGACAGACCAAGAGACCCAGTACTTC
CDR3 protein: CSVESRTDQETQYF
D gene: NA
clone size: NA
J gene: TRBJ2-5
V gene: TRBV29-1

CDR3 DNA: TGTGCCAGCAGCTTAGAGGCGGGAGGGCCGGAGACCCAGTACTTC
CDR3 protein: CASSLEAGGPETQYF
D gene: TRBD2
clone size: NA
J gene: TRBJ2-5
V gene: TRBV11-2

CDR3 DNA: TGCAGCGTTGTTAAAGGGACTAGTCGGAATGAGCAGTTCTTC
CDR3 protein: CSVVKGTSRNEQFF
D gene: TRBD2
clone size: NA
J gene: TRBJ2-1
V gene: TRBV29-1

CDR3 DNA: TGTGCCAGCAGTGAAGGGGACAGTGAGAACACCGGGGAGCTGTTTTTT
CDR3 protein: CASSEGDSENTGELFF
D gene: TRBD1
clone size: few
J gene: TRBJ2-2
V gene: TRBV2

CDR3 DNA: TGTGCCACCGGGCGGGCCGAGAACACTGAAGCTTTCTTT
CDR3 protein: CATGRAENTEAFF
D gene: NA
clone size: once
J gene: TRBJ1-1
V gene: TRBV24-1

CDR3 DNA: TGTGCCAGCAGTTCGGCGGACATATCCAAAAACATTCAGTACTTC
CDR3 protein: CASSSADISKNIQYF
D gene: NA
clone size: NA
J gene: TRBJ2-4
V gene: TRBV6-6

CDR3 DNA: TGTGCCAGCAGCCAAGATGGGACAGTATCCTACGAGCAGTACTTC
CDR3 protein: CASSQDGTVSYEQYF
D gene: TRBD1
clone size: NA
J gene: TRBJ2-7
V gene: TRBV4-2

CDR3 DNA: TGTGCCAGCAGTTTATTTACTAGCGGAGAGACCCAGTACTTC
CDR3 protein: CASSLFTSGETQYF
D gene: TRBD2
clone size: NA
J gene: TRBJ2-5
V gene: TRBV27

CDR3 DNA: TGTGCCTGGGCGGCGGGACTTCTCATTGGGGATACGCAGTATTTT
CDR3 protein: CAWAAGLLIGDTQYF
D gene: NA
clone size: few
J gene: TRBJ2-3
V gene: TRBV30

CDR3 DNA: TGTGCCAGCAGTTACTCCGACAGATTTAGCAATCAGCCCCAGCATTTT
CDR3 protein: CASSYSDRFSNQPQHF
D gene: NA
clone size: NA
J gene: TRBJ1-5
V gene: TRBV6-6

CDR3 DNA: TGCAGTGCTAGTGGGGGACAGGGGCTATACAATGAGCAGTTCTTC
CDR3 protein: CSASGGQGLYNEQFF
D gene: TRBD1
clone size: once
J gene: TRBJ2-1
V gene: TRBV20-1

CDR3 DNA: TGCAGCGTTCGGGGGGGCGCAGATACGCAGTATTTT
CDR3 protein: CSVRGGADTQYF
D gene: TRBD2
clone size: NA
J gene: TRBJ2-3
V gene: TRBV29-1

CDR3 DNA: TGCGCCAGCAGCTTATCGGGGGGGACTGAAGCTTTCTTT
CDR3 protein: CASSLSGGTEAFF
D gene: NA
clone size: NA
J gene: TRBJ1-1
V gene: TRBV5-1

CDR3 DNA: TGTGCCAGTAGTCCCGAATGGCCCGGGGAGCTGTTTTTT
CDR3 protein: CASSPEWPGELFF
D gene: NA
clone size: NA
J gene: TRBJ2-2
V gene: TRBV19

CDR3 DNA: TGTGCCAGCAGGGACAGGAAGGATCAGCCCCAGCATTTT
CDR3 protein: CASRDRKDQPQHF
D gene: TRBD1
clone size: NA
J gene: TRBJ1-5
V gene: TRBV6-5

CDR3 DNA: TGTGCCAGTAGAGAGAAGAACTACTATGGCTACACCTTC
CDR3 protein: CASREKNYYGYTF
D gene: NA
clone size: NA
J gene: TRBJ1-2
V gene: TRBV19

CDR3 DNA: TGTGCCAGCAGCCGCGACGGCAGTAACAGGGGAGGTGAGAACACCATATATTTT
CDR3 protein: CASSRDGSNRGGENTIYF
D gene: TRBD1
clone size: NA
J gene: TRBJ1-3
V gene: TRBV5-5

CDR3 DNA: TGTGCCAGCAGCGTAGCTCCGTCCTACGAGCAGTACTTC
CDR3 protein: CASSVAPSYEQYF
D gene: NA
clone size: once
J gene: TRBJ2-7
V gene: TRBV9

CDR3 DNA: TGTGCCAGCAGCCTGCCAGGCGCAAACACTGAAGCTTTCTTT
CDR3 protein: CASSLPGANTEAFF
D gene: NA
clone size: NA
J gene: TRBJ1-1
V gene: TRBV5-5

CDR3 DNA: TGTGCCAGCAGGACCGGGACAGCCACAGATACGCAGTATTTT
CDR3 protein: CASRTGTATDTQYF
D gene: TRBD1
clone size: NA
J gene: TRBJ2-3
V gene: TRBV2

CDR3 DNA: TGTGCCAGCAGCCAAGCAGTTCTGAACACTGAAGCTTTCTTT
CDR3 protein: CASSQAVLNTEAFF
D gene: NA
clone size: NA
J gene: TRBJ1-1
V gene: TRBV3-1/TRBV3-2

CDR3 DNA: TGTGCCAGCAGTTACCGAGAATGGAACACTGAAGCTTTCTTT
CDR3 protein: CASSYREWNTEAFF
D gene: NA
clone size: NA
J gene: TRBJ1-1
V gene: TRBV6-5